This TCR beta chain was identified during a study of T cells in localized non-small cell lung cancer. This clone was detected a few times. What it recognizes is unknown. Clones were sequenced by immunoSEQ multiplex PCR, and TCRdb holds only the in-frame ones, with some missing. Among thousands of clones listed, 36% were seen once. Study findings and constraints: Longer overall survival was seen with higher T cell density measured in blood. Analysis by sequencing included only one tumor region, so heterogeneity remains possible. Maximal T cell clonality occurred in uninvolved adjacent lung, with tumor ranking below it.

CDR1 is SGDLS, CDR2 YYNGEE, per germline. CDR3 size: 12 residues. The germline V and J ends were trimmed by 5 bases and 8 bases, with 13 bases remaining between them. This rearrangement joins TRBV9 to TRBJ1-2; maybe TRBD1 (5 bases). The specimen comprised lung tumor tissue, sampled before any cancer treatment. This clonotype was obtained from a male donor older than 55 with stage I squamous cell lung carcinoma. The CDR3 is CASSLSRGGYTF. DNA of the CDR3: TGTGCCAGCAGTCTTTCCCGGGGCGGCTACACCTTC.